This TCR beta chain was sequenced for a study of cytomegalovirus exposure and HLA in healthy donors. Study findings and constraints: Of the V segments, some could not be distinguished, including TRBV6-2 and TRBV6-3, and were excluded. In vitro work confirmed that three CMV-associated chains recognize CMV antigens.

Use of 60 Vbeta and 13 Jbeta primers characterized the PCR. Under the authors' procedure: Some 10 million of the 80 million or so unique TCR beta chains counted in a later analysis were shared. Clones were read by immunoSEQ multiplex PCR, and TCRdb kept only the in-frame ones, dropping some. V and J calls and clone size are as listed in that table; D and trimming were resolved from the DNA. The sample totals 100,000 to 150,000 clones. Trimming took off 1 base at V and 8 bases at J, with 15 bases between the two ends. Germline V gene data show CDR1 as SGHNT and CDR2 as YYREEE (reference sequence). The CDR3 extends over 14 amino acids. As for this clone: Its antigen is undetermined.

V usage is TRBV5-4 and J usage is TRBJ1-2; D not certain. The sequence came from a man in his late teens or twenties in good health and CMV-seronegative. What was sequenced was PBMCs. CDR3 DNA sequence: TGTGCCAGCAGCTTGAACAGAACCCCCTCCGGCTACACCTTC. It translates to CASSLNRTPSGYTF. Combining the CDR3 with reference TRBV5-4 and TRBJ1-2 gives the whole variable domain ETGVTQSPTHLIKTRGQQVTLRCSSQSGHNTVSWYQQALGQGPQFIFQYYREEENGRGNFPPRFSGLQFPNYSSELNVNALELDDSALYLCASSLNRTPSGYTFGSGTRLTVV.